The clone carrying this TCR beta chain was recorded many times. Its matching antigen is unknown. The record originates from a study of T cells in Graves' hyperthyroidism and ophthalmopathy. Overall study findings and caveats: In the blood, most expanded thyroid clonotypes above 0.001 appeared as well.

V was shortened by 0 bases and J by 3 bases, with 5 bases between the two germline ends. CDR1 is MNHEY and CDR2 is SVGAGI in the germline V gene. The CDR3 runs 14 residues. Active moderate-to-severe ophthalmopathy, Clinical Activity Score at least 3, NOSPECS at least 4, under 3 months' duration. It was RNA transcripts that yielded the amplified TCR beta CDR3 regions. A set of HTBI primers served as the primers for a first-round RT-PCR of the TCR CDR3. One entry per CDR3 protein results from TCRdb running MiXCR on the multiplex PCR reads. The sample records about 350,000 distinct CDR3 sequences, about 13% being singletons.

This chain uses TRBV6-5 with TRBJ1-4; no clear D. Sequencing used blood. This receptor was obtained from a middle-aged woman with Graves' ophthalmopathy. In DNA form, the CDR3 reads TGTGCCAGCAGTTACTCGGCAGCTAATGAAAAACTGTTTTTT. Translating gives CASSYSAANEKLFF.